This T cell receptor (beta chain) was documented in a study of quantifying T cell responses using KT2 cells. Across the whole study: Reverse transcription used primers in the TCR alpha and beta constant regions.

Study observations and caveats: Input KT2 cell number predicted KT2 alpha and beta sequence counts linearly over several orders of magnitude.

A single-stranded UMI oligo with SP2 sequence was ligated to cDNA 3' ends. An equimolar mix of RC1.1 and RC1.2 primed the beta chain across TRBC1 and TRBC2. MiXCR, applied by TCRdb to the UMI-ligation and nested PCR reads, yields one record per CDR3 protein. The sample has tens of thousands of distinct CDR3 sequences, around 10% seen once. Trimming took off 1 base at V and 5 bases at J, with 4 bases between the two ends. Germline CDR1 SGHVS, CDR2 FQNEAQ. The CDR3 totals 12 residues. Unfractionated PBMC were spiked with known numbers of KT2 clone cells. This clonotype was seen repeatedly, ten times or more. What it recognizes is unknown.

The sequenced material came from PBMCs spiked with cells of the T cell clone KT2. The chain couples TRBV7-8 to TRBJ2-3; unclear D gene. The origin of this receptor is a human donor. The chain's CDR3 is CASSLGEDTQYF. As DNA, the CDR3 is TGTGCCAGCAGCTTAGGAGAAGATACGCAGTATTTT.